One sample yielded the 5 T cell receptor beta chains listed below, sequenced in a study of blood T cell repertoires in COVID-19. Data came from immunoSEQ multiplex PCR; TCRdb stores just in-frame clones and leaves some out. The sample holds about 210,000 clones, 80% seen once. Sequences were obtained from PBMCs or T cells enriched from blood (not recorded which). These receptors were taken from a man aged 25-40 years with acute COVID-19.

In nucleotides, the CDR3 is TGTGCCAGCAGTTTCTTGACAGTTGAATTCTACAATGAGCAGTTCTTC. Translating it yields CASSFLTVEFYNEQFF. This chain links TRBV27 with TRBJ2-1, with D tentatively TRBD1 (5 bases). CDR3 length equals 16 residues. V lost 3 bases to trimming and J lost 3 bases, with 15 bases between them. Looked up from germline, CDR1 is MNHEY and CDR2 is SMNVEV (reference sequence).

This clone turned up a few times. The J gene is TRBJ1-2, the V gene TRBV29-1; maybe TRBD1 (5 bases). With 4 bases removed from V and 4 bases from J, the gap between germline ends came to 16 bases. The CDR3 loop spans 14 amino acids. Germline values: CDR1 SQVTM, CDR2 ANQGSEA. CDR3 nucleotide sequence: TGCAGCGTTGTGTTCACATCGGGGGTCTATGGCTACACCTTC. Translated, it gives CSVVFTSGVYGYTF.

This clone was seen just once. V gene TRBV5-1 combines with J gene TRBJ2-7; possible D gene TRBD1, 6 bases. The CDR3 length is 15 residues. Deletions cut 1 base from V and 5 bases from J, with 16 bases between. Germline assignment: CDR1 SGHRS and CDR2 YFSETQ. The CDR3 sequence: CASSLYSGGVDEQYF. Written as DNA, the CDR3 is TGCGCCAGCAGCTTGTATAGTGGGGGCGTGGACGAGCAGTACTTC.

This clone occurred once. The CDR3 DNA reads TGTGCCAGTAGTATTTCGAGGTACTATGGCTACACCTTC. Residues: CASSISRYYGYTF. The chain links TRBV19 to TRBJ1-2, with D unresolved. The CDR3 covers 13 residues. The V gene lost 3 bases and the J gene lost 3 bases, with 8 bases spanning the gap. Germline V lookup: CDR1 LNHDA, CDR2 SQIVND (reference sequence).

J is TRBJ2-5 and V is TRBV5-1; 9 bases match TRBD1. The germline CDR1 and CDR2 sequences are SGHRS and YFSETQ. CDR3 length equals 14 residues. Losses at the gene ends were 4 bases for V and 5 bases for J; bases not matched to a gene: 6. The CDR3 region has the DNA TGCGCCAGCAGCGCGGGACAGGGTAGGGAGACCCAGTACTTC. This translates into CASSAGQGRETQYF.